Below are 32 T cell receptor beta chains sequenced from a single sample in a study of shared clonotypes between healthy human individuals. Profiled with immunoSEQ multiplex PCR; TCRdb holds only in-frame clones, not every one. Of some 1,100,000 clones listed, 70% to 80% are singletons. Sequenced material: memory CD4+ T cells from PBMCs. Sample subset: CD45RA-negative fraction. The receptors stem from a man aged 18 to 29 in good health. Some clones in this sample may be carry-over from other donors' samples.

The CDR3 is CASSSINSYPKNIQYF. The CDR3 DNA sequence: TGTGCCAGCAGTTCTATTAACAGCTACCCCAAAAACATTCAGTACTTC. The J gene is TRBJ2-4, the V gene TRBV7-2; D is unclear. The CDR3 runs to 16 residues. Trimming removed 6 bases from V and 2 bases from J, with 17 bases in between. Germline CDR1 reads SGHTA; CDR2 reads FQGNSA.

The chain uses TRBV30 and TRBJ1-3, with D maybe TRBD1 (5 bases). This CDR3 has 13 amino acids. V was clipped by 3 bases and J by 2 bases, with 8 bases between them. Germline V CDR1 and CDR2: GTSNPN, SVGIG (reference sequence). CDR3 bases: TGTGCCTGGAGCCAGGGCGCTGGAAACACCATATATTTT. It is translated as CAWSQGAGNTIYF.

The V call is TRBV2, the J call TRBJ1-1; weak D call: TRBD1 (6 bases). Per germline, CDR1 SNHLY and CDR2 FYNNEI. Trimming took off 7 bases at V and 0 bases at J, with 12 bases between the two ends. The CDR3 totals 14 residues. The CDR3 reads CASTPWGLNTEAFF. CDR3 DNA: TGTGCCAGCACCCCTTGGGGGCTGAACACTGAAGCTTTCTTT.

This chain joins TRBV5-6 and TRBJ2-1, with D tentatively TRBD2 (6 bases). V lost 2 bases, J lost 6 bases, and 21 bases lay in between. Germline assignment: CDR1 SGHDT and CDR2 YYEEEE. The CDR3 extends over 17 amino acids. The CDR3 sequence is CASSFPRVPLASNEQFF. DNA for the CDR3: TGTGCCAGCAGCTTTCCCCGGGTCCCACTAGCAAGCAATGAGCAGTTCTTC. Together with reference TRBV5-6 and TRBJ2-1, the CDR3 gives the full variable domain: DAGVTQSPTHLIKTRGQQVTLRCSPKSGHDTVSWYQQALGQGPQFIFQYYEEEERQRGNFPDRFSGHQFPNYSSELNVNALLLGDSALYLCASSFPRVPLASNEQFFGPGTRLTVL.

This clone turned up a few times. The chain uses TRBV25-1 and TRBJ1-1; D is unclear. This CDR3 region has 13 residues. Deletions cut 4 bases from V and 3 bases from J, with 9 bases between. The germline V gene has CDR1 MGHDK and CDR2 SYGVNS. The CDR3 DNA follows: TGTGCCAGCAGTGCGACACGTTACACTGAAGCTTTCTTT. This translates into CASSATRYTEAFF.

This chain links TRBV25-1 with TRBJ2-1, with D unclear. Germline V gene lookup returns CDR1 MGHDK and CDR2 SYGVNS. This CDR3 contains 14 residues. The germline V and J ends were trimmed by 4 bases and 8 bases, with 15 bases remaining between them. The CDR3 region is CASSGGRPVDEQFF. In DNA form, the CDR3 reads TGTGCCAGCAGTGGTGGTAGACCCGTCGATGAGCAGTTCTTC.

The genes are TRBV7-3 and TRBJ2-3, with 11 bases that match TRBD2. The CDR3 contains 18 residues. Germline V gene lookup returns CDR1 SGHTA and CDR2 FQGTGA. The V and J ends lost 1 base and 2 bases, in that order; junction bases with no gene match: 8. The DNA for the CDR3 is TGTGCCAGCAGCTTAAGGGTACTAGCGGGAGTTATCACAGATACGCAGTATTTT. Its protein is CASSLRVLAGVITDTQYF.

CDR3 sequence: CASSFFRASEGLRSQPQHF. Written as DNA, the CDR3 is TGTGCCAGCAGCTTTTTTCGGGCCAGCGAGGGACTCCGGTCTCAGCCCCAGCATTTT. This chain links TRBV7-8 with TRBJ1-5, with a weak D call TRBD1 (5 bases). The germline CDR1 and CDR2 sequences are SGHVS and FQNEAQ. Between the trimmed V and J ends, which lost 3 bases and 6 bases, there was a span of 27 bases. The CDR3 has 19 amino acids.

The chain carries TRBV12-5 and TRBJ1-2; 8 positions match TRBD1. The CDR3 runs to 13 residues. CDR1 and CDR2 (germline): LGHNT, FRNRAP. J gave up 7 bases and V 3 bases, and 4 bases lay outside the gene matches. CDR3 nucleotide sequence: TGTGCTAGTGGTTTAGGACAGGGAGGTGGCTACACCTTC. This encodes CASGLGQGGGYTF.

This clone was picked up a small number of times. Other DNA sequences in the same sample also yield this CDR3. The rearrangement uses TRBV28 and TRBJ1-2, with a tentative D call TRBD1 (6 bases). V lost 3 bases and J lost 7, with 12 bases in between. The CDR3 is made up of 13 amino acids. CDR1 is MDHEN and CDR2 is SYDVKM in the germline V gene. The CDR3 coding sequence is TGTGCCAGCAGTTTGGGGGGGGCTCCTGGCTACACCTTC. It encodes CASSLGGAPGYTF.

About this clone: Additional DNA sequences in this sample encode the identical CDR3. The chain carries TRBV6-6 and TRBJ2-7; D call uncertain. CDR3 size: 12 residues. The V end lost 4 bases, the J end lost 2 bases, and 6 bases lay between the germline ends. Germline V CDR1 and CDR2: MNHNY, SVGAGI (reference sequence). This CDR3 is CASSSTTYEQYF. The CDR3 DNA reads TGTGCCAGCAGTTCTACGACCTACGAGCAGTACTTC.

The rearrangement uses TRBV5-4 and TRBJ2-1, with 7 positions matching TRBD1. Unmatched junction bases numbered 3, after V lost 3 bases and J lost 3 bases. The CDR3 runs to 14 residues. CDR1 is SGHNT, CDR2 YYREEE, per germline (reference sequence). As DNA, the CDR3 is TGTGCCAGCAGCTACGGGGACAGCTACAATGAGCAGTTCTTC. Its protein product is CASSYGDSYNEQFF.

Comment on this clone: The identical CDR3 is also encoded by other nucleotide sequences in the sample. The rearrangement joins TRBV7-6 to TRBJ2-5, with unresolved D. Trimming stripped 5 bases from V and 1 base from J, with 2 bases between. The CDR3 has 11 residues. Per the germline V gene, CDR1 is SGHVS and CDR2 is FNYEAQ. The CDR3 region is CASSAQETQYF. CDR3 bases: TGTGCCAGCAGCGCCCAAGAGACCCAGTACTTC.

CDR3 sequence (DNA): TGTGCCATAAGAGGAGATACTGAAGCTTTCTTT. The encoded protein is CAIRGDTEAFF. This chain joins TRBV10-3 and TRBJ1-1; D is unresolved. The CDR3 contains 11 residues. V gave up 9 bases and J gave up 5 bases, with 10 bases separating them. Germline CDR1 ENHRY, CDR2 SYGVKD.

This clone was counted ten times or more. The CDR3 sequence: CASSEGRDTEAFF. The DNA of the CDR3 is TGTGCCAGCAGCGAAGGACGGGACACTGAAGCTTTCTTT. The chain is built from TRBV5-6 and TRBJ1-1, with D uncertain. This CDR3 contains 13 residues. V lost 4 bases to trimming and J lost 3 bases, with 10 bases between them. The germline gives CDR1 SGHDT, CDR2 YYEEEE.

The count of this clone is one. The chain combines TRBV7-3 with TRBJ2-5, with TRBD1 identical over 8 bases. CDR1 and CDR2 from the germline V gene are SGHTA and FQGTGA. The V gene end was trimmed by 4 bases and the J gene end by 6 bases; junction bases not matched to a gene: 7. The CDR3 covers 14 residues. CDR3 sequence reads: CASSSGQGVKTQYF. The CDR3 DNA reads TGTGCCAGCAGCTCCGGACAGGGAGTAAAGACCCAGTACTTC. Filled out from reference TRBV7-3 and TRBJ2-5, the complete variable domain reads GAGVSQTPSNKVTEKGKYVELRCDPISGHTALYWYRQSLGQGPEFLIYFQGTGAADDSGLPNDRFFAVRPEGSVSTLKIQRTERGDSAVYLCASSSGQGVKTQYFGPGTRLLVL.

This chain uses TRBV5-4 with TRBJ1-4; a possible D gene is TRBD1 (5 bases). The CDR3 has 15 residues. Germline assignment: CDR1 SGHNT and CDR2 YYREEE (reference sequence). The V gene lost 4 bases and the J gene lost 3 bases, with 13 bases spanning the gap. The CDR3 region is CASSPRGGSNEKLFF. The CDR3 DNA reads TGTGCCAGCAGCCCCCGGGGCGGGTCTAATGAAAAACTGTTTTTT. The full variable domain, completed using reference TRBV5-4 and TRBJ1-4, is ETGVTQSPTHLIKTRGQQVTLRCSSQSGHNTVSWYQQALGQGPQFIFQYYREEENGRGNFPPRFSGLQFPNYSSELNVNALELDDSALYLCASSPRGGSNEKLFFGSGTQLSVL.

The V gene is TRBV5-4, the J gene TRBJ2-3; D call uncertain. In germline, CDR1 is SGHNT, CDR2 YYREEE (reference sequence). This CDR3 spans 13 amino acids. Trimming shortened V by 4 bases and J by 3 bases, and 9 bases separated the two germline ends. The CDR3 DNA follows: TGTGCCAGCAGCATTTGGATGACAGATACGCAGTATTTT. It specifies CASSIWMTDTQYF.

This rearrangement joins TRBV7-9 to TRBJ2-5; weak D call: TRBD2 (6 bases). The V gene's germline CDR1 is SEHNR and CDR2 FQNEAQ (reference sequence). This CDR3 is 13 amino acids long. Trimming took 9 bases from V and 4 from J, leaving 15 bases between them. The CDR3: CASLRRATETQYF. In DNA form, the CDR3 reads TGTGCCAGTCTTAGGAGGGCCACAGAGACCCAGTACTTC.

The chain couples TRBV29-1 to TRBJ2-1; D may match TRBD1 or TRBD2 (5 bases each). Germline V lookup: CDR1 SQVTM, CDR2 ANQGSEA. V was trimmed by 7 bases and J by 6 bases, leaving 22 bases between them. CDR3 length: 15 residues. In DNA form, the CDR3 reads TGCAGCGCCGGACATCTTCTAGCAGGCGGCAATGAGCAGTTCTTC. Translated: CSAGHLLAGGNEQFF.

The CDR3 DNA follows: TGTGCCAGCAGCTCGTCTAGCGGGAGGGCCCGGGGCGCGTACGAGCAGTACTTC. This gives the protein CASSSSSGRARGAYEQYF. This sequence joins TRBV7-9 and TRBJ2-7, with TRBD2 matching 12 bases. With V trimmed by 4 bases and J by 4 bases, 14 bases remained unmatched. From germline, CDR1 is SEHNR and CDR2 FQNEAQ (reference sequence). This CDR3 has 18 residues.

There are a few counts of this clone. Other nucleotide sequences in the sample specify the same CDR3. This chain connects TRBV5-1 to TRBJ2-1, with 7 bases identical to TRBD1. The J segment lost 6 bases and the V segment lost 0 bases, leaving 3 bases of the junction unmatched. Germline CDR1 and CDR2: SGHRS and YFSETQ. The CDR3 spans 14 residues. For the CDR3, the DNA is TGCGCCAGCAGCTTGGACAGGGGAAGCAATGAGCAGTTCTTC. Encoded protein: CASSLDRGSNEQFF. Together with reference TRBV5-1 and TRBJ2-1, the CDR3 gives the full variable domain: KAGVTQTPRYLIKTRGQQVTLSCSPISGHRSVSWYQQTPGQGLQFLFEYFSETQRNKGNFPGRFSGRQFSNSRSEMNVSTLELGDSALYLCASSLDRGSNEQFFGPGTRLTVL.

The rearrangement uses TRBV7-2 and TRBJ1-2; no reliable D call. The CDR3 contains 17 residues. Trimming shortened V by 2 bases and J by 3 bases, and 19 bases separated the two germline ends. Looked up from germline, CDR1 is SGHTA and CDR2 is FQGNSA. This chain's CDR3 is CASSLSIWRPGHYGYTF. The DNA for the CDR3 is TGTGCCAGCAGCTTAAGTATTTGGCGCCCCGGGCACTATGGCTACACCTTC. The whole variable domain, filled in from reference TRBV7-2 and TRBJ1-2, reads GAGVSQSPSNKVTEKGKDVELRCDPISGHTALYWYRQSLGQGLEFLIYFQGNSAPDKSGLPSDRFSAERTGGSVSTLTIQRTQQEDSAVYLCASSLSIWRPGHYGYTFGSGTRLTVV.

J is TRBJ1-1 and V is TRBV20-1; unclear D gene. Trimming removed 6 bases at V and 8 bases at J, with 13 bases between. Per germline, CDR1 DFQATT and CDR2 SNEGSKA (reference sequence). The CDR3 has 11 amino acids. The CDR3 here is CSAPIAQEAFF. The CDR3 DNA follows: TGCAGTGCCCCTATTGCGCAGGAAGCTTTCTTT.

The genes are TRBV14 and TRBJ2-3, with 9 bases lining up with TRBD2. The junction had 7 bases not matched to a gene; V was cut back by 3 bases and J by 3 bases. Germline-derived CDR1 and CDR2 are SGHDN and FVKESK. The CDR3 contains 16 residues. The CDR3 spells CASSHGAAGGTDTQYF. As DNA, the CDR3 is TGTGCCAGCAGCCATGGTGCGGCGGGAGGGACAGATACGCAGTATTTT.

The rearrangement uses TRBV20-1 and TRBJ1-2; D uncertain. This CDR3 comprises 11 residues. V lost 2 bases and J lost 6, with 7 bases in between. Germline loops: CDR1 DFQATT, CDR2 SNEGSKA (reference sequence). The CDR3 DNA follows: TGCAGTGCTAGATTTCGGGATGGCTACACCTTC. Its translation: CSARFRDGYTF.

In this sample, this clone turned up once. CDR3 amino acids: CASSPAAHNEKLFF. The CDR3 region has the DNA TGTGCCAGCTCACCAGCAGCGCATAATGAAAAACTGTTTTTT. The V gene is TRBV18, the J gene TRBJ1-4; D is unresolved. This CDR3 is 14 amino acids long. The germline CDR1 and CDR2 sequences are KGHSH and LQKENI. The V end lost 2 bases, the J end lost 4 bases, and 8 bases lay between the germline ends. Variable domain in full (rest from reference TRBV18 and TRBJ1-4): NAGVMQNPRHLVRRRGQEARLRCSPMKGHSHVYWYRQLPEEGLKFMVYLQKENIIDESGMPKERFSAEFPKEGPSILRIQQVVRGDSAAYFCASSPAAHNEKLFFGSGTQLSVL.

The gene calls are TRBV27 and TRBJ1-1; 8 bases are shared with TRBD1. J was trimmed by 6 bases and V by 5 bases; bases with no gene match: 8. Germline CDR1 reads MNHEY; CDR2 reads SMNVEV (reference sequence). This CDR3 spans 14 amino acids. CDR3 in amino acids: CASSRTGITAEAFF. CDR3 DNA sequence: TGTGCCAGCAGTCGGACAGGGATCACGGCTGAAGCTTTCTTT.

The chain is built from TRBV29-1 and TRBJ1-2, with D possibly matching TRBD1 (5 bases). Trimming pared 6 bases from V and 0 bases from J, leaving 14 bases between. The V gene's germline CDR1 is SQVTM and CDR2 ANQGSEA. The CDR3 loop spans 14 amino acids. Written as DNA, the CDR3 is TGCAGCGTCTCGAGGGACGCCTCTAACTATGGCTACACCTTC. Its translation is CSVSRDASNYGYTF.

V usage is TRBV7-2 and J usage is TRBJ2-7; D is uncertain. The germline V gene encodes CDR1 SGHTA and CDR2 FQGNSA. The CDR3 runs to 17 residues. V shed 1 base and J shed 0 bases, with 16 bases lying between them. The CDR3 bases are TGTGCCAGCAGCTTAGAGGCAGAGGCCTTTAGCTCCTACGAGCAGTACTTC. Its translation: CASSLEAEAFSSYEQYF. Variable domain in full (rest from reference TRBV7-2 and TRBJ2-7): GAGVSQSPSNKVTEKGKDVELRCDPISGHTALYWYRQSLGQGLEFLIYFQGNSAPDKSGLPSDRFSAERTGGSVSTLTIQRTQQEDSAVYLCASSLEAEAFSSYEQYFGPGTRLTVT.

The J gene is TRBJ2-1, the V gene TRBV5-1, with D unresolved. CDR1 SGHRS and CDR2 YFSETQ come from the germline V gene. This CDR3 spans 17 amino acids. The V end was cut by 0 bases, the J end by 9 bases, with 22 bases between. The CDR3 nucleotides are TGCGCCAGCAGCTTGGGTCTAGGCCTCCATGCCGCTGGTGAGCAGTTCTTC. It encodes CASSLGLGLHAAGEQFF.

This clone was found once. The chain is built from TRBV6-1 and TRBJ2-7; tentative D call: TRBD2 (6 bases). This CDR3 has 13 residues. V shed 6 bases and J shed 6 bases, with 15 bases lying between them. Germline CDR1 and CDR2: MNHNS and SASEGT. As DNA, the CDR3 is TGTGCCAGCAGGGCCGGGGGAAAGGGCGAGCAGTACTTC. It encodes CASRAGGKGEQYF.